Described below is a single TCR beta chain sequence and its context. Trimming removed 2 bases from V and 9 bases from J, with 11 bases in between. The CDR3 length is 13 residues. These data originate in a study of blood T cell repertoires in COVID-19. Repertoires were generated with immunoSEQ multiplex PCR, while TCRdb's copy carries only in-frame clones and drops some. The sample records some 300,000 clones, about 87% being singletons. This receptor was identified in a woman in her 50s with COVID-19, enrolled during active disease. Sequencing was done on a sample of peripheral blood. This sequence joins TRBV12-3 or TRBV12-4 and TRBJ2-1, with D possibly being TRBD1 (6 bases). The CDR3 sequence: CASSLHRDSEQFF. The DNA for the CDR3 is TGTGCCAGCAGTTTACACAGGGATTCTGAGCAGTTCTTC.